A single sample gave rise to the 25 T cell receptor beta chains below, sequenced in a study of T-cell reconstitution after alpha-beta-depleted transplantation in children (dated by TCRdb to about 2016). Sample treatment or condition, as interpreted from the label and publication: allogeneic hematopoietic cell transplantation with graft depleted of TCRalphabeta T cells and CD19 B cells. Libraries were prepared through PCR. The run used an Illumina HiSeq 2500. TCR libraries were prepared with molecular barcoding, using unique molecular identifiers to normalize TCRbeta repertoire quantification. TCRdb's own reprocessing of the public reads used fastp at Q25 and MiXCR and kept productive beta chains. Here each entry gathers all rows of one CDR3 protein and keeps the most common genes and DNA. The sample table contains around 450,000 distinct CDR3 sequences; only one count was recorded for about 11% of them. The ten largest make up about 2% of the sample.

The source was PBMCs, collected before TCRalphabeta/CD19-depleted stem cell transplant. These receptors were taken from a child younger than 10 with inherited bone marrow failure, due to receive a stem cell transplant.

The table lists this clonotype with many counts. V and J are TRBV28 and TRBJ2-1; 10 bases map to TRBD2. The CDR3 length is 15 residues. V lost 5 bases and J lost 3; bases outside the gene matches: 4. The germline V gene encodes CDR1 MDHEN and CDR2 SYDVKM. CDR3 bases: TGTGCCAGCAGTCCCGGGACTAGCGTCTACAATGAGCAGTTCTTC. Translated, it gives CASSPGTSVYNEQFF.

This clonotype was counted many times. The chain joins TRBV12-3 or TRBV12-4 to TRBJ2-6; D ambiguous. The length of the CDR3 is 13 residues. The germline V and J ends were trimmed by 5 bases and 2 bases, with 4 bases remaining between them. The CDR3 sequence: CASSPTGANVLTF. The CDR3, as DNA: TGTGCCAGCAGTCCAACTGGGGCCAACGTCCTGACTTTC.

As regards this clonotype: The junction and the germline gene differ at one end; a read error may be behind it. The gene calls are TRBV20-1 and TRBJ2-7; D perhaps matches TRBD2 (5 bases). Germline-derived CDR1 and CDR2 are DFQATT and SNEGSKA (reference sequence). The CDR3 loop spans 11 amino acids. The CDR3 nucleotides are TGCAGTGCTAGGGCGGGTCCATTTCTCCTCTTC. Its translation: CSARAGPFLLF.

This clonotype was seen repeatedly, ten times or more. The chain is built from TRBV7-9 and TRBJ1-1, with D hard to call. V was shortened by 0 bases and J by 0 bases, with 5 bases between the two germline ends. The germline gives CDR1 SEHNR, CDR2 FQNEAQ (reference sequence). The CDR3 is made up of 14 amino acids. The CDR3 DNA reads as TGTGCCAGCAGCTTAGCACGGATGAACACTGAAGCTTTCTTT. Translating it yields CASSLARMNTEAFF.

This clonotype was found many times. The chain has TRBV11-2 and TRBJ2-2; TRBD1 matches at 10 bases. With 2 bases clipped from V and 6 bases from J, the junction kept 6 bases outside the gene matches. The V gene's germline CDR1 is SGHAT and CDR2 FQNNGV. This CDR3 has 16 residues. CDR3 coding DNA: TGTGCCAGCAGCTTACCCGGGACAGGGGTTTCCGGGGAGCTGTTTTTT. Translated: CASSLPGTGVSGELFF.

This clonotype was picked up many times. The chain employs TRBV6-1 and TRBJ2-3, with D perhaps TRBD1 (6 bases). V was cut by 5 bases and J by 2 bases, with 11 bases left in between. The CDR3 is made up of 14 amino acids. CDR1 and CDR2 from the germline V gene are MNHNS and SASEGT. CDR3 in DNA: TGTGCCAGCAGTCATCGGACAGTCACAGATACGCAGTATTTT. Its protein is CASSHRTVTDTQYF.

This clonotype was picked up a small number of times. The chain couples TRBV4-2 to TRBJ2-5; the match to TRBD2 covers 10 bases. CDR1 LGHNA and CDR2 YNFKEQ come from the germline V gene. Unmatched junction bases numbered 5, after V lost 4 bases and J lost 3 bases. This CDR3 has 15 residues. CDR3 sequence: CASSRTSGEEETQYF. DNA for the CDR3: TGTGCCAGCAGCCGGACTAGCGGCGAGGAAGAGACCCAGTACTTC.

In its sample, this clonotype was seen many times. The chain employs TRBV10-1 and TRBJ2-7, with 11 positions matching TRBD2. With V trimmed by 2 bases and J by 2 bases, 5 bases remained unmatched. The CDR3 sequence is 16 residues long. Germline assignment: CDR1 WNHNN and CDR2 SYGVQD (reference sequence). CDR3 DNA: TGCGCCAGCAGTGAGCGGCTAGCGGGAGGAGCCTACGAGCAGTACTTC. Translated: CASSERLAGGAYEQYF.

This clonotype was picked up many times. The chain is built from TRBV3-1 and TRBJ2-1; 11 nucleotides agree with TRBD2. CDR3 size: 17 residues. V trimming: 0 bases; J trimming: 4 bases; junction bases outside the gene matches: 5. The germline gives CDR1 LGHDT, CDR2 YNNKEL (reference sequence). The CDR3 nucleotides read TGTGCCAGCAGCCAAGATCCCCGACTAGCGGGGTACAATGAGCAGTTCTTC. Translated, it gives CASSQDPRLAGYNEQFF.

This clonotype was seen more than once but under ten times. The rearrangement uses TRBV29-1 and TRBJ2-5; tentative D call: TRBD1 (6 bases). V lost 7 bases and J lost 5, with 14 bases in between. CDR3 size: 12 residues. CDR1 SQVTM and CDR2 ANQGSEA come from the germline V gene. CDR3 coding DNA: TGCAGCGCTTCAGGGGCGTGGGAGACCCAGTACTTC. Translating it yields CSASGAWETQYF.

This clonotype was counted at least ten times. This chain connects TRBV20-1 to TRBJ2-3; TRBD2 aligns across 12 bases. Per the germline V gene, CDR1 is DFQATT and CDR2 is SNEGSKA (reference sequence). V shed 6 bases and J 1 base; nucleotides not matched to a gene: 14. CDR3 length: 18 amino acids. CDR3 loop: CSAQTSGRATARTDTQYF. Written as DNA, the CDR3 is TGCAGTGCGCAGACTAGCGGGAGAGCCACCGCACGCACAGATACGCAGTATTTT.

This clonotype has a count of ten or more. V gene TRBV5-1 combines with J gene TRBJ2-1; a possible D gene is TRBD2 (6 bases). Germline values: CDR1 SGHRS, CDR2 YFSETQ. V was clipped by 6 bases and J by 6 bases, with 13 bases between them. The CDR3 runs to 13 residues. The CDR3, as DNA: TGCGCCAGCAACATTGGCGGGGCCAATGAGCAGTTCTTC. This sequence encodes CASNIGGANEQFF.

This clonotype has a count of ten or more. V gene TRBV20-1 combines with J gene TRBJ2-1; 14 nucleotides match TRBD2. The CDR3 has 17 residues. The V segment lost 5 bases and the J segment 5 bases; nucleotides outside the gene matches: 11. Germline CDR1 and CDR2: DFQATT and SNEGSKA (reference sequence). In DNA form, the CDR3 reads TGCAGTGCTCCGAGACTAGCGGGAGGGTGGGCGGACAATGAGCAGTTCTTC. This translates into CSAPRLAGGWADNEQFF.

A note on this clonotype: This may stem from a read error, because a much larger clone lies one nucleotide away. The J gene is TRBJ2-1, the V gene TRBV6-6; TRBD2 matches 8 bases. Matching the DNA end better, TRBJ2-7 makes the J call doubtful. The CDR3 runs to 13 residues. Germline V gene sequence: CDR1 MNHNY, CDR2 SVGAGI (reference sequence). CDR3 in amino acids: CASSYVVAGEQYF. The CDR3 DNA sequence: TGTGCCAGCAGTTACGTTGTAGCGGGAGAGCAGTACTTC.

This clonotype was counted many times. The chain links TRBV12-3 or TRBV12-4 to TRBJ1-2; D is undetermined. CDR3 length equals 13 residues. V was trimmed by 7 bases and J by 3 bases, leaving 12 bases between them. The DNA of the CDR3 is TGTGCCAGCACCCCCGCGCTACACTATGGCTACACCTTC. Protein sequence: CASTPALHYGYTF.

This clonotype was seen many times. The chain recombines TRBV27 with TRBJ1-1, with D unclear. Trimming stripped 3 bases from V and 1 base from J, with 6 bases between. Germline CDR1 and CDR2: MNHEY and SMNVEV (reference sequence). CDR3 length: 13 residues. CDR3: CASSFVPNTEAFF. CDR3 DNA sequence: TGTGCCAGCAGTTTTGTCCCGAACACTGAAGCTTTCTTT.

This clonotype was picked up many times. The chain links TRBV6-1 to TRBJ1-4, with no clear D. V dropped 6 bases and J dropped 0 bases, with 17 bases sitting between them. Germline CDR1 reads MNHNS; CDR2 reads SASEGT. The CDR3 runs 17 residues. The CDR3 sequence: CASSEMVPYATNEKLFF. The CDR3 nucleotides are TGTGCCAGCAGCGAGATGGTGCCGTATGCAACTAATGAAAAACTGTTTTTT.

The table lists this clonotype with a few counts. The rearrangement links TRBV2 to TRBJ2-7; D remains ambiguous. Germline loops: CDR1 SNHLY, CDR2 FYNNEI. Trimming left V 2 bases short and J 3 bases short, with 14 bases between. The CDR3 contains 15 residues. The CDR3 region has the DNA TGTGCCAGCAGTGAAATAGGGCAGGACGACTACGAGCAGTACTTC. Translated, it gives CASSEIGQDDYEQYF. The variable domain in full, completed from reference TRBV2 and TRBJ2-7, reads EPEVTQTPSHQVTQMGQEVILRCVPISNHLYFYWYRQILGQKVEFLVSFYNNEISEKSEIFDDQFSVERPDGSNFTLKIRSTKLEDSAMYFCASSEIGQDDYEQYFGPGTRLTVT.

This clonotype appeared many times. This chain joins TRBV6-1 and TRBJ2-1; no firm D call. CDR1 is MNHNS and CDR2 is SASEGT in the germline V gene. Trimming removed 4 bases at V and 2 bases at J, with 12 bases between. CDR3 size: 15 residues. As DNA, the CDR3 is TGTGCCAGCAGTGTAGCACAGCCGGCCTACAATGAGCAGTTCTTC. As protein: CASSVAQPAYNEQFF.

This clonotype was counted at least ten times. The gene calls are TRBV5-5 and TRBJ2-1; D is possibly TRBD1 or TRBD2 (5 bases each). V was pared by 3 bases and J by 7 bases, with 17 bases between. The CDR3 spans 15 residues. Germline loops: CDR1 SGHKS, CDR2 YYEKEE (reference sequence). The CDR3 coding sequence is TGTGCCAGCAGCTCACCGTTGGGGGTCCGGAATGAGCAGTTCTTC. It is translated as CASSSPLGVRNEQFF. The variable domain in full, with the rest retrieved from reference TRBV5-5 and TRBJ2-1, is DAGVTQSPTHLIKTRGQQVTLRCSPISGHKSVSWYQQVLGQGPQFIFQYYEKEERGRGNFPDRFSARQFPNYSSELNVNALLLGDSALYLCASSSPLGVRNEQFFGPGTRLTVL.

This clonotype was seen many times. This chain connects TRBV7-9 to TRBJ2-3, with D tentatively TRBD1 or TRBD2 (5 bases each). Germline CDR1 is SEHNR and CDR2 is FQNEAQ (reference sequence). Trimming pared 6 bases from V and 5 bases from J, leaving 15 bases between. The CDR3 has 14 residues. For the CDR3, the DNA is TGTGCCAGCAGTCGTATTGGGGGTAGAGATACGCAGTATTTT. Translation: CASSRIGGRDTQYF.

This clonotype has a count of ten or more. The chain recombines TRBV6-5 with TRBJ2-1; TRBD1 matches at 8 bases. The CDR3 spans 15 residues. CDR1 and CDR2 from the germline V gene are MNHEY and SVGAGI. The ends lost 0 bases at V and 7 bases at J; junction bases unmatched: 5. The CDR3 spells CASSYSWTGRNEQFF. The CDR3 nucleotides read TGTGCCAGCAGTTACTCCTGGACAGGGAGGAATGAGCAGTTCTTC.

This clonotype has at least ten counts. This chain joins TRBV27 and TRBJ2-5; 7 bases fit TRBD2. From germline, CDR1 is MNHEY and CDR2 SMNVEV (reference sequence). V lost 1 base and J lost 5; bases outside the gene matches: 1. The CDR3 loop spans 13 amino acids. The CDR3 loop is CASSLWGGETQYF. The CDR3 bases are TGTGCCAGCAGTTTATGGGGGGGGGAGACCCAGTACTTC.

This clonotype has at least ten counts. The CDR3 DNA reads as TGTGCCAGCAGTTTCTGGGGCGTGGGCACCGGGGAGCTGTTTTTT. Encoded protein: CASSFWGVGTGELFF. J is TRBJ2-2 and V is TRBV12-3 or TRBV12-4, with D maybe TRBD1 (5 bases). Trimming took off 3 bases at V and 4 bases at J, with 12 bases between the two ends. This CDR3 is 15 amino acids long.

The chain couples TRBV20-1 to TRBJ1-2, with unresolved D. V lost 3 bases and J lost 2, with 13 bases in between. There are 14 residues in the CDR3. In germline, CDR1 is DFQATT, CDR2 SNEGSKA (reference sequence). The CDR3 spells CSASLWQENYGYTF. The CDR3 DNA follows: TGCAGTGCTAGTTTATGGCAGGAAAACTATGGCTACACCTTC.